This T cell receptor beta chain was profiled in a study of graft-versus-host responses after intestinal transplantation (dated by TCRdb to 2020 to 2023). For context, the study as a whole: The transplants that recipients got were multivisceral, liver-intestinal, or isolated intestinal. Samples from a few later patients were sequenced in-house on an Illumina MiSeq with MiXCR processing rather than by the commercial service. After intestinal transplantation, graft-versus-host and host-versus-graft alloreactive T cell clones in the graft, circulation and bone marrow were tracked using bulk TCR-beta CDR3 sequencing. To identify alloreactive clones, pre-transplant mixed lymphocyte reaction products were sequenced and compared with unstimulated pre-transplant donor and recipient T cells. A peak of at least 4% donor T cells among recipient peripheral blood mononuclear cells was the definition used for donor T cell macrochimerism. The cohort enrolled 24 intestinal transplant recipients, one of whom was a retransplant, and a few patients without pretransplant specimens were excluded. Anti-thymocyte globulin induction was given to all recipients, followed by maintenance tacrolimus and steroids for approximately three years. What the research found in general, with its limitations: The conclusions were limited by the relatively low number and heterogeneity of the intestinal transplant patients. Early after transplant, peak levels of circulating GvH clones were found to be associated with declines in HvG clones. GvH clones were detected in recipient bone marrow, and some appeared earlier in ileal mucosa or blood, consistent with an intestinal mucosal origin. In the allografts of patients with donor T cell macrochimerism, GvH to HvG T cell clonal ratios were high.

As regards this clone: Its antigen is currently not known. Qualities for individual bases were not recorded, and no much larger clone is one base off.

The time point label, as the study defines it: cells obtained before transplantation from donor or recipient. CD3+CD4+ and CD3+CD8+ populations were FACS-sorted from unstimulated pre-transplant donor and recipient cells taken from spleen or lymph nodes. Receptor amplification or capture employed the immunoSEQ multiplex PCR assay. For most patients, genomic DNA was isolated with the Qiagen DNeasy Blood and Tissue Kit and sent frozen to Adaptive Biotechnologies for TCR sequencing. For most patients, high-throughput TCR-beta CDR3 sequencing of genomic DNA was performed by Adaptive Biotechnologies. The study's own analysis went as follows. TCR sequencing data were retrieved from Adaptive's ImmunoSEQ software for some 17 patients, whereas a few other patients were processed with MiXCR and VDJtools. To correct CD4 versus CD8 sorting errors, sequences present in both subsets at a frequency ratio below 5:1 were removed. Because the origin of CDR3 nucleotide sequences shared between donor and recipient could not be assigned, those sequences were removed. Alloreactive clones required at least 2-fold expansion over unstimulated cells and minimum CFSE-low frequency of 0.002% (template counts) or 0.001% (read counts). Mappable clones were those detected in sequenced pre-transplant spleen, lymph node, or MLR CFSE-low populations of the donor or recipient. Cumulative frequency of alloreactive clones was calculated as a percentage of all sequences weighted by copy number. TCRdb carries this immuneACCESS record with in-frame sequences only. Its versions omit some clonotypes, under half of them owing to an unresolved V gene in the studies checked, with the rest unexplained. V, J and clone size reflect that table, while D and trimming were determined from the DNA. The sample table lists some 92,000 clones, around nine tenths of them with a count of one. About 0.3% of the sample is taken by the ten largest.

The receptor was isolated from a human donor who received an intestinal transplant. Sequencing was performed on unstimulated CD4+ T cells sorted from spleen or lymph node cells, taken before intestinal transplant.

The CDR3 in this case is CASSSSGGFYEQYF. The nucleotides read TGTGCCAGTAGCTCTAGCGGGGGTTTCTACGAGCAGTACTTC. The V and J genes are TRBV19 and TRBJ2-7; TRBD2 matches 10 bases in the middle. Reading the germline V gene (reference sequence) gives CDR1 LNHDA and CDR2 SQIVND. V has 6 bases trimmed and J has 3 bases trimmed; junction bases matching no gene number 5. Spanning cysteine to phenylalanine, the CDR3 consists of 14 amino acids. Only the CDR3 portion is preserved as DNA: 42 bases, with reading frame beginning at the first base.